This is a list of T cell receptor beta chains from one sample in a study of blood T cells in healthy people across ages. MiXCR, run by TCRdb on the 5' RACE reads, gives a single entry per CDR3 protein. Here the sample spans about 570,000 distinct CDR3 sequences, 27% being singletons. Sequenced sample: blood. Source of these receptors: a woman aged 70 to 79 in good health. The CDR3 runs from the conserved cysteine through the conserved F or W. The order of the fields is V gene, D gene, J gene, clone size, CDR3 protein, CDR3 DNA. A D gene is named only where the DNA matches it firmly. Only some rows state a clone size, as once, few, many or a class for expanded clones.

>TRBV20-1|NA|TRBJ1-2|NA
CSARRDWRDYGYTF
TGCAGTGCTAGACGGGACTGGAGGGACTATGGCTACACCTTC
>TRBV2|TRBD2|TRBJ2-1|few
CASSDELAGGEQFF
TGTGCCAGCAGTGATGAACTAGCGGGCGGCGAGCAGTTCTTC
>TRBV21-1|NA|TRBJ2-7|few
CASSKVVRVGSSYEQYF
TGTGCCAGCAGCAAAGTGGTGAGGGTGGGGAGCTCCTACGAGCAGTACTTC
>TRBV7-3|TRBD2|TRBJ2-3|NA
CASSLTGGSGGYTGTQYF
TGTGCCAGCAGCTTAACGGGGGGTAGCGGGGGATACACAGGTACGCAGTATTTT
>TRBV7-2|TRBD1|TRBJ1-6|NA
CASSRSGQARSPLHF
TGTGCCAGCAGCCGGAGTGGACAGGCGAGATCACCCCTCCACTTT
>TRBV18|NA|TRBJ1-4|few
CASSPYGFLYEKLFF
TGTGCCAGCTCACCTTATGGGTTTTTGTATGAAAAACTGTTTTTT
>TRBV3-1|NA|TRBJ1-1|NA
CASSPGSMAATAEAFF
TGTGCCAGCAGCCCAGGGTCTATGGCAGCGACAGCTGAAGCTTTCTTT
>TRBV3-1|NA|TRBJ2-7|once
CASSQDGRYSYEQYF
TGTGCCAGCAGCCAAGATGGTCGCTACTCCTACGAGCAGTACTTC
>TRBV5-1|TRBD1|TRBJ2-7|NA
CASRDSPGQGAYEQYF
TGCGCCAGCAGGGATTCGCCGGGACAGGGCGCCTACGAGCAGTACTTC
>TRBV20-1|TRBD1|TRBJ2-7|few
CSAGTGGYEQYF
TGCAGTGCTGGGACAGGGGGCTACGAGCAGTACTTC
>TRBV20-1|TRBD2|TRBJ2-1|few
CSAREVQRGANNEQFF
TGCAGTGCTAGAGAAGTCCAGCGGGGGGCAAACAATGAGCAGTTCTTC
>TRBV5-1|TRBD1|TRBJ2-3|many
CASSLDRGLDTQYF
TGCGCCAGCAGCTTGGACAGGGGGCTCGATACGCAGTATTTT
>TRBV10-3|NA|TRBJ1-2|few
CAISAGGANYGYTF
TGTGCCATCAGCGCGGGGGGAGCCAACTATGGCTACACCTTC
>TRBV20-1|NA|TRBJ2-5|NA
CSARDKWTSEETQYF
TGCAGTGCTAGAGACAAATGGACTTCGGAAGAGACCCAGTACTTC
>TRBV6-5|NA|TRBJ1-1|few
CASSYYPDGSTEAFF
TGTGCCAGCAGTTACTACCCGGACGGGAGCACTGAAGCTTTCTTT
>TRBV3-1|NA|TRBJ1-2|NA
CASSQDFWTGYTF
TGTGCCAGCAGCCAAGATTTTTGGACTGGCTACACCTTC
>TRBV11-2|TRBD1|TRBJ2-4|NA
CASSLSGQGSNIQYF
TGTGCCAGCAGCTTATCGGGACAGGGGAGTAACATTCAGTACTTC
>TRBV2|NA|TRBJ2-1|NA
CASSGLGEQFF
TGTGCCAGCAGTGGCCTAGGAGAGCAGTTCTTC
>TRBV20-1|NA|TRBJ1-1|few
CSARKYASAHTNTEAFF
TGCAGTGCTAGAAAGTATGCTTCGGCCCATACGAACACTGAAGCTTTCTTT
>TRBV21-1|NA|TRBJ2-4|few
CASSKVCTGFDIQYF
TGTGCCAGCAGCAAAGTGTGTACAGGTTTTGACATTCAGTACTTC
>TRBV29-1|TRBD1|TRBJ2-6|few
CSALRTGTSGANVLTF
TGCAGCGCCTTAAGGACAGGGACTTCTGGGGCCAACGTCCTGACTTTC
>TRBV6-5|NA|TRBJ1-3|few
CASKVLDTIYF
TGTGCCAGCAAGGTGCTAGACACCATATATTTT
>TRBV11-2|TRBD2|TRBJ2-3|NA
CASRTGTSATDTQYF
TGTGCCAGCAGGACCGGGACTAGCGCCACAGATACGCAGTATTTT
>TRBV18|TRBD1|TRBJ2-5|NA
CASSPDRADQYF
TGTGCCAGCTCACCAGACAGGGCGGACCAGTACTTC
>TRBV29-1|NA|TRBJ1-2|NA
CSVGRTANYRYTF
TGCAGCGTTGGGAGGACAGCGAACTATCGCTACACCTTC
>TRBV6-2/TRBV6-3|NA|TRBJ2-1|few
CASSPGYSYNEQFF
TGTGCCAGCAGTCCGGGCTACTCCTACAATGAGCAGTTCTTC
>TRBV4-3|NA|TRBJ1-4|NA
CASSQDWGGEKLFF
TGCGCCAGCAGCCAAGATTGGGGAGGTGAAAAACTGTTTTTT
>TRBV20-1|NA|TRBJ2-3|NA
CSARRSSSTDTQYF
TGCAGTGCTAGGAGATCCTCTAGCACAGATACGCAGTATTTT
>TRBV20-1|TRBD2|TRBJ2-5|NA
CSAWRTSGKVLQETQYF
TGCAGTGCTTGGCGAACTAGCGGGAAGGTTCTCCAAGAGACCCAGTACTTC
>TRBV5-4|NA|TRBJ2-5|NA
CASSEEPAGETQYF
TGTGCCAGCAGCGAGGAACCGGCCGGAGAGACCCAGTACTTC
>TRBV7-2|NA|TRBJ2-5|few
CASSLVGPETQYF
TGTGCCAGCAGCTTAGTAGGCCCTGAGACCCAGTACTTC
>TRBV25-1|TRBD1|TRBJ1-4|NA
CASSDSDRGITFNEKLFF
TGTGCCAGCAGTGACTCCGACAGGGGAATAACATTTAATGAAAAACTGTTTTTT
>TRBV3-1|TRBD2|TRBJ2-5|NA
CASSHFTSGGRYF
TGTGCCAGCAGCCATTTCACTAGCGGGGGACGATACTTC
>TRBV4-2|NA|TRBJ2-1|NA
CASSQRTDLSEQFF
TGTGCCAGCAGCCAAAGGACCGATCTTAGTGAGCAGTTCTTC
>TRBV10-3|TRBD1|TRBJ2-5|many
CATNTGDQETQYF
TGTGCCACCAATACAGGGGACCAAGAGACCCAGTACTTC
>TRBV5-1|NA|TRBJ1-3|few
CASSSGYPGNTIYF
TGCGCCAGCAGCTCAGGATACCCTGGAAACACCATATATTTT
>TRBV7-8|NA|TRBJ2-3|once
CACSLGLFRPQYF
TGTGCCTGCAGCCTCGGTCTATTCAGGCCGCAGTATTTT
>TRBV4-3|NA|TRBJ2-5|NA
CASSQDVQETQYF
TGCGCCAGCAGCCAAGACGTACAAGAGACCCAGTACTTC
>TRBV7-9|TRBD2|TRBJ2-1|few
CASSPDSGVKFF
TGTGCCAGCAGCCCCGATAGCGGGGTGAAGTTCTTC
>TRBV14|NA|TRBJ1-5|NA
CASSPQVNQPQHF
TGTGCCAGCAGCCCACAGGTTAATCAGCCCCAGCATTTT
>TRBV6-2/TRBV6-3|NA|TRBJ1-5|few
CATKAGNQPQHF
TGTGCCACCAAGGCAGGCAATCAGCCCCAGCATTTT